The subject of this entry is one T cell receptor beta chain. The antigen is not known. These data belong to a study of early T cells in non-severe SARS-CoV-2 infection. About the study: Sequencing input comprised bulk RNA from unsorted whole blood; chain pairing was not available.

Germline V gene sequence: CDR1 SGHDT, CDR2 YYEEEE. Trimming cost V 0 bases and J 10 bases; bases outside gene matches: 12. The CDR3 runs to 16 residues. Unique molecular identifiers were affixed to single, distinct cDNA molecules. TCRdb re-derived calls from the 5' RACE reads in MiXCR, one entry per CDR3 protein. The table includes about 77,000 distinct CDR3 sequences, about a sixth detected once. Study results and caveats: Private and CD4 specificities were missed by VDJdb matching, skewed to anti-spike CD8.

The receptor's source is an adult who was a healthcare worker with PCR-confirmed SARS-CoV-2 infection or an uninfected control (not recorded which). The sample comprised whole blood. This chain connects TRBV5-6 to TRBJ2-1, with TRBD2 identical over 8 bases. CDR3 region: CASSLATSGPKEEQFF. Written as DNA, the CDR3 is TGTGCCAGCAGCTTGGCCACTAGCGGCCCTAAGGAGGAGCAGTTCTTC.